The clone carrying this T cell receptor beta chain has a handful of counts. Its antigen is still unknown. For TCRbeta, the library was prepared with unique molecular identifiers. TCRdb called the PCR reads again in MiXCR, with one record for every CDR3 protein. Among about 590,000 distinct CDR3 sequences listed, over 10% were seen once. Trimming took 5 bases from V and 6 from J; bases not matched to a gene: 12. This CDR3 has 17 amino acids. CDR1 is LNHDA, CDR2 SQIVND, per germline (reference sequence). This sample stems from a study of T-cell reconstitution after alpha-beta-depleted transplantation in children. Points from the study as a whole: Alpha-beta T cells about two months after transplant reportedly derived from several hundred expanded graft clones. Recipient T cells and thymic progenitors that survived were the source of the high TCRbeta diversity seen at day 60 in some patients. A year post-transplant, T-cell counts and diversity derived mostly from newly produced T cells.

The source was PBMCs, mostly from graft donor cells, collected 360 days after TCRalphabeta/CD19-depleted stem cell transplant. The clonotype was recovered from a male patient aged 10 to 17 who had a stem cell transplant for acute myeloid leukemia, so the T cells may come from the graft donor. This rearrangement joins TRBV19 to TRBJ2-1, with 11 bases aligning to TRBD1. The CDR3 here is CASSFPGQGVKGNEQFF. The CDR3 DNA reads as TGTGCCAGTAGTTTCCCGGGACAGGGGGTAAAGGGCAATGAGCAGTTCTTC.